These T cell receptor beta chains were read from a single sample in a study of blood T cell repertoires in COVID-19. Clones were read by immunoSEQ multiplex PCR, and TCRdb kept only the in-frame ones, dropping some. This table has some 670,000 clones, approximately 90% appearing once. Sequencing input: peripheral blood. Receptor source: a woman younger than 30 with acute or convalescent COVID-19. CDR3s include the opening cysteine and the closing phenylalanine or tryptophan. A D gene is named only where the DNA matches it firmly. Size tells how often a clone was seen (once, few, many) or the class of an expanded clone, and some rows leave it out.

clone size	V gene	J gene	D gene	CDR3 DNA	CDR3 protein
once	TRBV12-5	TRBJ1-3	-	TGTGCTAGTGGTTTACCTCCGGCCATATATTTT	CASGLPPAIYF
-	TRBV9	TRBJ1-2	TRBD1	TGTGCCAGCAGCGTAGGTGAGGGGGCGTATGGCTACACCTTC	CASSVGEGAYGYTF
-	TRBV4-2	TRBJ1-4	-	TGTGCCAGCTCCCACCGGACAGATTTAAATGAAAAACTGTTTTTT	CASSHRTDLNEKLFF
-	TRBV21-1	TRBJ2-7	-	TGTGCCAGCAGCATCCGAGCGGGGTGGGTTTCTTACGAGCAGTACTTC	CASSIRAGWVSYEQYF
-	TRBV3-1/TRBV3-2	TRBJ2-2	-	TGTGCCAGCAGCCGCGGGGGGACAGGGCGGACCGGGGAGCTGTTTTTT	CASSRGGTGRTGELFF
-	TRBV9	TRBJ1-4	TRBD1	TGTGCCAGCAGCGCATCGGGACAGGGGGCAGTAATAGGGGAAAAACTGTTTTTT	CASSASGQGAVIGEKLFF
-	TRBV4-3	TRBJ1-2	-	TGCGCCAGCAGCCAAGAGGTCGGAACAGGGAGGGATGGCTACACCTTC	CASSQEVGTGRDGYTF
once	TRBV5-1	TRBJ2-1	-	TGCGCCAGCAGCTTGTTAGGACAGCCAAATGAGCAGTTCTTC	CASSLLGQPNEQFF
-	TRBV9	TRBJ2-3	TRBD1	TGTGCCAGCAGCGGGCCCACAGGGGGGAGAGGCACAGATACGCAGTATTTT	CASSGPTGGRGTDTQYF
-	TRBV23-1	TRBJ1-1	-	TGCGCCAGCAGCCATCCCCGACAGACAGCGAACACTGAAGCTTTCTTT	CASSHPRQTANTEAFF
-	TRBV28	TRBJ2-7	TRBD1	TGTGCCAGCAAAGACAGGGGCCCCTACGAGCAGTACTTC	CASKDRGPYEQYF
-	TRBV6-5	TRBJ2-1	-	TGTGCCAGCATTCCTGACTCCCGTGTCCATGAGCAGTTCTTC	CASIPDSRVHEQFF
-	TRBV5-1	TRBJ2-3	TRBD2	TGCGCCAGCAGCGCGGGACTAGCGGGGACCACAGATACGCAGTATTTT	CASSAGLAGTTDTQYF
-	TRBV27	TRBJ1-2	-	TGTGCCAGCAGTCGGAGGTCAGGCGGTAACTATGGCTACACCTTC	CASSRRSGGNYGYTF
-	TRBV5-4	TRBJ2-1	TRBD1	TGTGCCAGCAGCTTCGACAGGGGAGGCTACAATGAGCAGTTCTTC	CASSFDRGGYNEQFF
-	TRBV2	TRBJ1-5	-	TGTGCCAGCAGTGACAGGATAAATCAGCCCCAGCATTTT	CASSDRINQPQHF
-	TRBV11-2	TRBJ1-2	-	TGTGCCAGCAGCTTGGAGTCTTTAATGAGGTACACCTTC	CASSLESLMRYTF
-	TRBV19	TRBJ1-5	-	TGTGCCAGTAGTATTTACAGTAGTAGCAATCAGCCCCAGCATTTT	CASSIYSSSNQPQHF
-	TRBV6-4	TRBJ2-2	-	TGTGCCAGCAGCCCCCAGAGGGTTGGCGGGGAGCTGTTTTTT	CASSPQRVGGELFF
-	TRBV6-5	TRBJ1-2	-	TGTGCCAGCAGTTACTTCCGGGACACTGGATATGGCTACACCTTC	CASSYFRDTGYGYTF
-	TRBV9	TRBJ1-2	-	TGTGCCAGCAGCCCGTCCTACAGGCGTAACTATGGCTACACCTTC	CASSPSYRRNYGYTF
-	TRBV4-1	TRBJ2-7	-	TGCGCCAGCAGCCAAGTGGAGGGTGGCTACGAGCAGTACTTC	CASSQVEGGYEQYF
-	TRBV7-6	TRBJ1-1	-	TGTGCCAGCAGCTCACTACAGGGTTTTAACACTGAAGCTTTCTTT	CASSSLQGFNTEAFF
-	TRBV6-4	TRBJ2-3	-	TGTGCCAGCAGTGAAAGGGGCACCACAGATACGCAGTATTTT	CASSERGTTDTQYF
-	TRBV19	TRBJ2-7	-	TGTGCCAGTAGTTTCAGACTCGCCGACTACGAGCAGTACTTC	CASSFRLADYEQYF
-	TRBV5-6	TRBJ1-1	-	TGTGCCAGCTACCCCCAGGGGAACACTGAAGCTTTCTTT	CASYPQGNTEAFF
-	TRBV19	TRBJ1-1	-	TGTGCCAGTAGTATAGCGGGAACTGAAGCTTTCTTT	CASSIAGTEAFF
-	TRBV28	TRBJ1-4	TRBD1	TGTGCCAGCAGCCATCACGACAGGGAGGAAAAACTGTTTTTT	CASSHHDREEKLFF
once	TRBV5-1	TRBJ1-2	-	TGCGCCAGCAGCTTGGATCCCAGGGGTTATGGCTACACCTTC	CASSLDPRGYGYTF
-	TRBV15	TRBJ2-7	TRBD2	TGTGCCACCAAGCAGGGAGGGCAATCCTACGAGCAGTACTTC	CATKQGGQSYEQYF
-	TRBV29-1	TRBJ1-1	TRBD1	TGCAGCGTTGGCTCGGTTAGGGGGCCGAACACTGAAGCTTTCTTT	CSVGSVRGPNTEAFF
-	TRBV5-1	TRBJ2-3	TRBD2	TGCGCCAGCAGCTTGTTACTAGCGGGGGGAACTAGCACAGATACGCAGTATTTT	CASSLLLAGGTSTDTQYF
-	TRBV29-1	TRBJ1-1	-	TGCAGCGTTGTCGGGGGGTTCGGCACTGAAGCTTTCTTT	CSVVGGFGTEAFF
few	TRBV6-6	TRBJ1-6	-	TGTGCCAGCAGTTATGGAGGGGCGCTCAATAATTCACCCCTCCACTTT	CASSYGGALNNSPLHF
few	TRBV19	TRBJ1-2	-	TGTGCCAGTCGAGGGACCGGGGGAAGCTATGGCTACACCTTC	CASRGTGGSYGYTF
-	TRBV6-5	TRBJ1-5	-	TGTGCCAGTAGGCGGGGGCTGGATCAGCCCCAGCATTTT	CASRRGLDQPQHF
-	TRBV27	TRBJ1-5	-	TGTGCCAGCAGTTTTGGGCAGGGCAATCAGCCCCAGCATTTT	CASSFGQGNQPQHF
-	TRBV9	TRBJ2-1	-	TGTGCCAGCAGCCCCCACCCGCGCGAGTCCACTGAGCAGTTCTTC	CASSPHPRESTEQFF
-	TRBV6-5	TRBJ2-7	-	TGTGCCAGCAGTTACTCTAAAGCGTACGAGCAGTACTTC	CASSYSKAYEQYF
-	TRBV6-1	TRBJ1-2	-	TGTGCCAGCAGTGAAGATCAGGGGACACCTAACTATGGCTACACCTTC	CASSEDQGTPNYGYTF
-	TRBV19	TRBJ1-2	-	TGTGCCAGTAGCCGAGGGAGGGGTGGAAACTATGGCTACACCTTC	CASSRGRGGNYGYTF
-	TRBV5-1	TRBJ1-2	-	TGCGCCAGCAGCCCTACTGATTCCCCTCCCTATGGCTACACCTTC	CASSPTDSPPYGYTF
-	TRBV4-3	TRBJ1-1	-	TGCGCCAGCAGCCAGTTCGGGACACCGAACACTGAAGCTTTCTTT	CASSQFGTPNTEAFF
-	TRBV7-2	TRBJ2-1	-	TGTGCCAGCAGCTTTGGTCGAGGAGCCGGCCACAATGAGCAGTTCTTC	CASSFGRGAGHNEQFF
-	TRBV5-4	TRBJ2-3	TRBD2	TGTGCCAGCAGCCCAACTAGCGGGGGCACAGATACGCAGTATTTT	CASSPTSGGTDTQYF
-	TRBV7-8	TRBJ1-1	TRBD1	TGTGCCAGCAGCTTCAGGGGGGAAACTGAAGCTTTCTTT	CASSFRGETEAFF
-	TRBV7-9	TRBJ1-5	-	TGTGCCAGCAGCCGTTTTGATCAGCCCCAGCATTTT	CASSRFDQPQHF
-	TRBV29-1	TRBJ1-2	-	TGCAGCGTTGTGATCCAGGGTGGCTACACCTTC	CSVVIQGGYTF
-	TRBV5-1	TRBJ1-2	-	TGCGCCAGCAGCCCGGACAGCTATGGCTACACCTTC	CASSPDSYGYTF
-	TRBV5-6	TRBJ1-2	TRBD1	TGTGCCAGCAGCTTGAGGTTAGGCCCAGGGGGCCAGGGCTACACCTTC	CASSLRLGPGGQGYTF
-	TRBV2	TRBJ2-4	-	TGTGCCACCAGGGCATACAACAAAAACATTCAGTACTTC	CATRAYNKNIQYF